This TCR beta chain is drawn from a study of blood T cell repertoires in COVID-19. Background on the study: Sites in the United States, Italy and Spain provided acute and convalescent COVID-19 samples.

CDR1 and CDR2 from the germline V gene are MNHEY and SVGAGI. CDR3 length: 15 amino acids. V was shortened by 0 bases and J by 4 bases, with 12 bases between the two germline ends. Profiled with immunoSEQ multiplex PCR; TCRdb holds only in-frame clones, not every one. Among tens of thousands of clones, about nine tenths were seen once, and the ten largest hold around 2.9%. This clone was recorded a few times. The clonotype originates from a woman in her forties or fifties with active or convalescent COVID-19. The material sequenced was peripheral blood. The chain employs TRBV6-5 and TRBJ1-2; no reliable D call. The CDR3 spells CASSYSLAGSYGYTF. The CDR3 DNA sequence: TGTGCCAGCAGTTACTCCTTAGCGGGAAGCTATGGCTACACCTTC.